The 10 T cell receptor beta chains below come from one sample, sequenced in a study of blood T cells in healthy people across ages. Next came a second PCR, run for about 7 to 12 cycles, which used a sample-barcoded 5' primer along with a J-beta primer mix. In TCRdb, the 5' RACE reads were re-called with MiXCR into one record per CDR3 protein. This sample has 780,000 or so distinct CDR3 sequences, with just over 55% found just once. Sequenced sample: blood. All receptors derive from a man aged 40-55 years in good health.

This clonotype has more than one count but fewer than ten. The chain carries TRBV3-1 and TRBJ2-3, with D uncertain. Germline-derived CDR1 and CDR2 are LGHDT and YNNKEL (reference sequence). Trimming removed 6 bases at V and 1 base at J, with 17 bases between. This CDR3 is 16 amino acids long. CDR3 protein: CASSPLTSIGTDTQYF. In DNA, the CDR3 is TGTGCCAGCAGTCCGTTGACATCGATCGGCACAGATACGCAGTATTTT.

J is TRBJ1-2 and V is TRBV9; 8 positions match TRBD1. CDR3 length: 14 amino acids. From germline, CDR1 is SGDLS and CDR2 YYNGEE. With V trimmed by 1 base and J by 5 bases, 4 bases remained unmatched. Here the CDR3 reads CASSVLDRGYGYTF. The CDR3 DNA sequence: TGTGCCAGCAGCGTACTTGACAGGGGATATGGCTACACCTTC.

CDR3 residues: CASTSSLADAYEQYF. In DNA, the CDR3 is TGTGCCAGCACCTCATCACTAGCGGACGCCTACGAGCAGTACTTC. The J gene is TRBJ2-7, the V gene TRBV11-3; TRBD2 agrees at 8 bases. The germline V gene has CDR1 SGHNT and CDR2 YENEEA. The CDR3 has 15 residues. V lost 7 bases to trimming and J lost 2 bases; unmatched junction nucleotides: 10.

The V and J genes are TRBV28 and TRBJ1-2; D uncertain. The germline gives CDR1 MDHEN, CDR2 SYDVKM. The CDR3 contains 14 residues. Deletions cut 3 bases from V and 1 base from J, with 9 bases between. In DNA form, the CDR3 reads TGTGCCAGCAGTTTCGGGGTTTTTAACTATGGCTACACCTTC. The encoded protein is CASSFGVFNYGYTF.

The rearrangement joins TRBV30 to TRBJ1-5; tentatively, D is TRBD1 (6 bases). V lost 3 bases and J lost 3, with 12 bases in between. CDR3 size: 14 residues. CDR1 and CDR2 (germline): GTSNPN, SVGIG (reference sequence). As DNA, the CDR3 is TGTGCCTGGAGCCCGACAGGAGTCAATCAGCCCCAGCATTTT. Residues: CAWSPTGVNQPQHF. The complete variable domain, with remaining parts taken from reference TRBV30 and TRBJ1-5, reads SQTIHQWPATLVQPVGSPLSLECTVEGTSNPNLYWYRQAAGRGLQLLFYSVGIGQISSEVPQNLSASRPQDRQFILSSKKLLLSDSGFYLCAWSPTGVNQPQHFGDGTRLSIL.

This chain connects TRBV12-3 or TRBV12-4 to TRBJ2-7, with D tentatively TRBD2 (7 bases). The CDR3 extends over 15 amino acids. The V end was cut by 3 bases, the J end by 6 bases, with 18 bases between. The DNA of the CDR3 is TGTGCCAGCAGTTTGGGGGGGGCGTTTTTTGGCGAGCAGTACTTC. It specifies CASSLGGAFFGEQYF.

The rearrangement uses TRBV12-3 or TRBV12-4 and TRBJ2-1; 8 positions match TRBD1. The CDR3 covers 19 residues. The J segment lost 0 bases and the V segment lost 3 bases, leaving 13 bases of the junction unmatched. The CDR3 nucleotides read TGTGCCAGCAGTTTGGACCATGGACAGGGAACAAGCTCCTACAATGAGCAGTTCTTC. Its translation is CASSLDHGQGTSSYNEQFF.

There are a few counts of this clonotype. The chain recombines TRBV2 with TRBJ1-2; no firm D call. Germline V CDR1 and CDR2: SNHLY, FYNNEI. Deletions cut 4 bases from V and 4 bases from J, with 13 bases between. This CDR3 spans 14 amino acids. The CDR3 protein is CASSGAGRAYGYTF. Written as DNA, the CDR3 is TGTGCCAGCAGTGGGGCAGGTCGGGCCTATGGCTACACCTTC.

This clonotype was seen only a few times. The rearrangement uses TRBV2 and TRBJ2-4, with TRBD1 as a possible D gene (6 bases). Germline V gene data show CDR1 as SNHLY and CDR2 as FYNNEI. Trimming left V 7 bases short and J 0 bases short, with 16 bases between. The CDR3 runs 16 residues. The CDR3 DNA reads as TGTGCCAGCACACGACAGGAGGCTTTAGCCAAAAACATTCAGTACTTC. It codes for CASTRQEALAKNIQYF. Supplemented by reference TRBV2 and TRBJ2-4, the full variable domain reads EPEVTQTPSHQVTQMGQEVILRCVPISNHLYFYWYRQILGQKVEFLVSFYNNEISEKSEIFDDQFSVERPDGSNFTLKIRSTKLEDSAMYFCASTRQEALAKNIQYFGAGTRLSVL.

The chain carries TRBV20-1 and TRBJ2-1, with D unresolved. The CDR3 consists of 13 residues. Germline V gives CDR1 DFQATT, CDR2 SNEGSKA (reference sequence). As DNA, the CDR3 is TGCAGCGCAGAACGTATCCCCTACAATGAGCAGTTCTTC. Residues: CSAERIPYNEQFF.